The sequence of this TCR beta chain was determined in a study of response to subunit inactivated influenza vaccine. Notes on the study in general: Authors suggested each seasonal flu vaccination may recruit only limited numbers of new T cells.

From the RT-PCR reads, TCRdb called clonotypes with MiXCR, one entry per CDR3 protein. The sample yields a few hundred thousand distinct CDR3 sequences, around 7.7% seen once. At least ten counts were recorded for this clonotype. Its matching antigen is unknown. The germline V and J ends were trimmed by 0 bases and 14 bases, with 14 bases remaining between them. The germline V gene encodes CDR1 SQVTM and CDR2 ANQGSEA. The CDR3 runs to 12 residues. This material consisted of PBMCs from blood, taken around 2 years after vaccination. This chain links TRBV29-1 with TRBJ2-1; D call uncertain. The source is a man aged 50-75 years who received an inactivated influenza vaccine. CDR3 sequence (DNA): TGCAGCGTTGAAGATCTGATAGTTTCAAAGTTCTTC. Its protein is CSVEDLIVSKFF.